This T cell receptor beta chain was identified in a study of blood T cell repertoires in COVID-19. At the level of the study: Acute and convalescent COVID-19 specimens originated in the United States, Italy and Spain. In each case, the material was cDNA or gDNA derived from T cells, B-cell-depleted T cells, or PBMCs.

Profiling relied on immunoSEQ multiplex PCR, and the TCRdb table lists in-frame clones only, not all of them. Of 85,000 to 100,000 clones listed, about 86% were seen once; the top ten hold around 1.9%. Patients in Seattle were enrolled during active infection, then followed longitudinally. The sample comprised peripheral blood. The receptor comes from a man aged 45-65 years with COVID-19, enrolled during active disease.

The chain's CDR3 is CASSPRRSSGNTIYF. CDR3 bases: TGTGCCAGCAGTCCCCGGAGGAGCTCTGGAAACACCATATATTTT. The gene calls are TRBV27 and TRBJ1-3; D is uncertain. The CDR3 runs to 15 residues. Germline CDR1 and CDR2: MNHEY and SMNVEV (reference sequence). Trimming took 5 bases from V and 0 from J, leaving 11 bases between them.